This is a list of T cell receptor beta chains from one sample in a study of cytomegalovirus exposure and HLA in healthy donors. Here immunoSEQ multiplex PCR was the method, and the copy in TCRdb shows in-frame clones only, minus some. The table shows tens of thousands of clones, with 90% to 95% occurring only once. Sample: PBMCs. The receptors stem from a man between 18 and 29 years old in good health and CMV-seronegative. Both conserved end residues are trimmed from each CDR3. D genes are given only for firm matches.

j_gene | d_gene | v_gene | CDR3aa
TRBJ2-7 | TRBD2 | TRBV11-2 | ASSLRISPSGAWYEQY
TRBJ2-2 | TRBD1 | TRBV2 | ASNGQGSGELF
TRBJ1-2 | - | TRBV28 | ASSFPRYGYT
TRBJ1-2 | - | TRBV11-2 | ASTSTGSNYGYT
TRBJ1-1 | TRBD1 | TRBV27 | ASSPGQGVGNEAF
TRBJ2-7 | TRBD1 | TRBV13 | ASRGGTGGDEQY
TRBJ2-7 | TRBD1 | TRBV6-1 | ASATGGSYEQY
TRBJ2-3 | - | TRBV9 | ASSPEGEVDTQY
TRBJ2-1 | - | TRBV4-3 | ASSSSSVGYNEQF
TRBJ1-2 | - | TRBV7-2 | ASSQTLLGYT
TRBJ2-3 | TRBD2 | TRBV7-6 | ASSLGSSGNTDTQY
TRBJ2-3 | - | TRBV2 | ASRSSDTQY
TRBJ2-1 | TRBD2 | TRBV19 | ASSKRLAMNEQF
TRBJ2-3 | - | TRBV11-2 | ASSFLTTDTQY
TRBJ2-5 | - | TRBV27 | ASSLYRQETQY
TRBJ2-7 | - | TRBV4-1 | ASSRDSVGRAYEQY
TRBJ2-5 | TRBD2 | TRBV5-5 | ASSYSTSGGETQY
TRBJ2-3 | - | TRBV10-3 | AISDRTNVLYTDTQY
TRBJ2-7 | TRBD2 | TRBV4-3 | ASSQDSSGSSYEQY
TRBJ2-5 | - | TRBV29-1 | SVVRGVDQETQY
TRBJ2-7 | TRBD2 | TRBV5-1 | ASSLGGTRSEQY
TRBJ2-5 | TRBD2 | TRBV11-2 | ASRLYWTSGNQETQY
TRBJ2-7 | TRBD1 | TRBV5-6 | ASSLGWDSRYEQY